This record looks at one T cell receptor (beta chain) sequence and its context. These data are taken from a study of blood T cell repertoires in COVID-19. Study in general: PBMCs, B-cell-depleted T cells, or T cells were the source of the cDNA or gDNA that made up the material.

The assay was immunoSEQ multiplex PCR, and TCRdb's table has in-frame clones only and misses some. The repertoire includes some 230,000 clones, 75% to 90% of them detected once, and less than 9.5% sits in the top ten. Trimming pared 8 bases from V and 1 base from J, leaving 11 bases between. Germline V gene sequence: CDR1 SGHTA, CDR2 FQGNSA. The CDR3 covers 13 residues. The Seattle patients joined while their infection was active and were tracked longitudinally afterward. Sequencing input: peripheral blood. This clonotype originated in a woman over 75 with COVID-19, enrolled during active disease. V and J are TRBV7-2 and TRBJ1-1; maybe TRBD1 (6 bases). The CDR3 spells CASARGSNTEAFF. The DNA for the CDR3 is TGTGCCAGCGCTAGGGGGTCGAACACTGAAGCTTTCTTT.